This TCR beta chain was obtained from a study of blood T cell repertoires in COVID-19. Study summary: COVID-19 samples from acute and convalescent phases originated in the United States, Italy and Spain. T cells, B-cell-depleted T cells, or PBMCs supplied cDNA or gDNA.

With 3 bases clipped from V and 6 bases from J, the junction kept 6 bases outside the gene matches. CDR3 size: 15 residues. Germline V gene lookup returns CDR1 MDHEN and CDR2 SYDVKM. In the source study's methods: Quantification of nucleated cells was approximated via reference gene primer amplification. Sequencing was performed with immunoSEQ multiplex PCR; in TCRdb, only in-frame clones are kept and a portion is missing. V, J and clone size derive from that table, while D and trimming were established from the DNA sequence. The table includes some 270,000 clones, approximately 86% detected once. This sequence originates from a woman between 55 and 75 years old who had recovered from COVID-19. The chain links TRBV28 to TRBJ2-7, with TRBD2 matching over 12 bases. Sequencing was done on a sample of peripheral blood. The CDR3 region is CASSFSSGGAPEQYF. The CDR3 coding sequence is TGTGCCAGCAGTTTCTCTAGCGGGGGGGCCCCCGAGCAGTACTTC.